This T cell receptor beta chain was captured in a study of identical twins. This clonotype has more than one count but fewer than ten. Its antigen remains unknown. Study-wide results and caveats: Conclusions leaned on cross-sectional statistical analysis and did not track the same donors over time.

The cDNA had a unique molecular identifier and a template-switch universal primer site. MiXCR, applied by TCRdb to the 5' RACE reads, yields one record per CDR3 protein. The sample yields 250,000 to 350,000 distinct CDR3 sequences, about 8.9% seen once. Looked up from germline, CDR1 is KGHSH and CDR2 is LQKENI. CDR3 length: 15 amino acids. With 6 bases removed from V and 5 bases from J, the gap between germline ends came to 19 bases. The data were also submitted as part of a second study, on yellow fever vaccine responses in identical twins.

Input material: memory (CD45RO+) T cells sorted from blood. This receptor was obtained from a woman aged 18 to 35 in good health. This chain connects TRBV18 to TRBJ2-5, with D possibly matching TRBD2 (5 bases). DNA for the CDR3: TGTGCCAGCTCCCCGTATATGGGAGTTTCGGAGACCCAGTACTTC. Protein sequence: CASSPYMGVSETQYF.